These 25 T cell receptor beta chains were all obtained from the same sample, sequenced in a study of T cells in pancreatic ductal adenocarcinoma. Sequencing used immunoSEQ multiplex PCR; TCRdb keeps in-frame clones, though not all of them. This sample has tens of thousands of clones, with 90% to 95% found just once. Surgery without prior neoadjuvant therapy was the treatment of the selected pancreatic ductal adenocarcinoma patients. The sample was PBMCs. The origin of the receptors is a human donor with pancreatic ductal adenocarcinoma.

V and J are TRBV18 and TRBJ1-1; 7 nucleotides match TRBD1. The CDR3 runs to 15 residues. The germline CDR1 and CDR2 sequences are KGHSH and LQKENI. J was trimmed by 1 base and V by 4 bases; bases with no gene match: 6. As DNA, the CDR3 is TGTGCCAGCTCACAGGGACAGCAACAGAACACTGAAGCTTTCTTT. Translation: CASSQGQQQNTEAFF.

The chain employs TRBV5-1 and TRBJ2-2; no reliable D call. Germline V gives CDR1 SGHRS, CDR2 YFSETQ. Between the trimmed V and J ends, which lost 2 bases and 6 bases, there was a span of 8 bases. The length of the CDR3 is 13 residues. The CDR3 loop reads CASSLKGPGELFF. In nucleotides, the CDR3 is TGCGCCAGCAGCTTAAAGGGTCCCGGGGAGCTGTTTTTT.

This chain links TRBV10-3 with TRBJ1-1; unclear D gene. Germline V CDR1 and CDR2: ENHRY, SYGVKD. This CDR3 spans 16 amino acids. V dropped 10 bases and J dropped 0 bases, with 21 bases sitting between them. The CDR3 loop is CATQDGHSPMNTEAFF. The DNA of the CDR3 is TGTGCCACCCAGGATGGTCACTCACCTATGAACACTGAAGCTTTCTTT.

The rearrangement links TRBV19 to TRBJ2-5, with TRBD2 matching over 10 bases. With 3 bases clipped from V and 5 bases from J, the junction kept 6 bases outside the gene matches. Germline loops: CDR1 LNHDA, CDR2 SQIVND (reference sequence). CDR3 length: 15 amino acids. The chain's CDR3 is CASSIPGTSVETQYF. The CDR3 DNA is TGTGCCAGTAGTATTCCCGGGACTAGCGTCGAGACCCAGTACTTC.

The V call is TRBV9, the J call TRBJ2-3, with 7 bases identical to TRBD1. This CDR3 is built from 16 residues. V dropped 0 bases and J dropped 0; count of bases not matched to a gene: 4. Germline CDR1 SGDLS, CDR2 YYNGEE. The CDR3 loop is CASSVDTGASTDTQYF. For the CDR3, the DNA is TGTGCCAGCAGCGTAGATACAGGGGCTAGCACAGATACGCAGTATTTT.

The chain recombines TRBV27 with TRBJ2-7; D is perhaps TRBD1 (6 bases). Germline CDR1 MNHEY, CDR2 SMNVEV (reference sequence). The CDR3 runs to 15 residues. The V and J ends lost 0 bases and 7 bases respectively, with 16 bases between them. The CDR3 sequence is CASSLSGGRAREQYF. CDR3 bases: TGTGCCAGCAGTTTATCTGGGGGCAGGGCGAGGGAGCAGTACTTC.

The chain employs TRBV5-4 and TRBJ2-5; 9 bases agree with TRBD1. Trimming cost V 5 bases and J 6 bases; bases outside gene matches: 8. The V gene's germline CDR1 is SGHNT and CDR2 YYREEE (reference sequence). CDR3 length: 14 amino acids. The CDR3 here is CASSTAGTGKTQYF. The CDR3 DNA sequence: TGTGCCAGCAGTACTGCCGGGACAGGGAAGACCCAGTACTTC.

The chain employs TRBV7-9 and TRBJ1-2; perhaps TRBD1 as D (6 bases). Germline CDR1 and CDR2: SEHNR and FQNEAQ (reference sequence). Between the trimmed V and J ends, which lost 3 bases and 5 bases, there was a span of 10 bases. The CDR3 length is 13 residues. The CDR3, as DNA: TGTGCCAGCAGCTTCCGGGGGGCTTATGGCTACACCTTC. Its translation is CASSFRGAYGYTF.

This chain links TRBV7-9 with TRBJ2-3; 8 nucleotides align to TRBD1. The germline CDR1 and CDR2 sequences are SEHNR and FQNEAQ (reference sequence). V trimming: 5 bases; J trimming: 1 base; junction bases outside the gene matches: 8. The CDR3 loop spans 16 amino acids. The CDR3 loop is CASSAPGGAGTDTQYF. The CDR3 bases are TGTGCCAGCAGCGCGCCAGGGGGCGCCGGCACAGATACGCAGTATTTT.

The V and J genes are TRBV19 and TRBJ2-1; D may be TRBD1 or TRBD2 (5 bases each). The germline V gene encodes CDR1 LNHDA and CDR2 SQIVND (reference sequence). V shed 8 bases and J shed 1 base, with 9 bases lying between them. This CDR3 region has 13 residues. The CDR3 DNA reads as TGTGCCAGTGGGACGGAGTCCTACAATGAGCAGTTCTTC. It encodes CASGTESYNEQFF.

In this sample, this clone turned up once. This rearrangement joins TRBV6-6 to TRBJ1-3; tentative D call: TRBD1 (5 bases). Germline V gene sequence: CDR1 MNHNY, CDR2 SVGAGI (reference sequence). V was trimmed by 0 bases and J by 2 bases, leaving 8 bases between them. The CDR3 runs 15 residues. CDR3 DNA sequence: TGTGCCAGCAGTTACTCTCCCAGGGCTGGAAACACCATATATTTT. Protein product: CASSYSPRAGNTIYF.

This chain links TRBV15 with TRBJ2-7, with 14 bases that match TRBD2. The J segment lost 7 bases and the V segment lost 2 bases, leaving 25 bases of the junction unmatched. Germline V gene lookup returns CDR1 LNHNV and CDR2 YYDKDF (reference sequence). The CDR3 is made up of 22 amino acids. CDR3 DNA sequence: TGTGCCACCAGCAGATATTCACGGGTAGCCGGGACTAGCGGGAGAGTTTCGAGGGAGCAGTACTTC. Translation: CATSRYSRVAGTSGRVSREQYF.

V gene TRBV9 combines with J gene TRBJ2-1; D is perhaps TRBD1 (6 bases). Germline assignment: CDR1 SGDLS and CDR2 YYNGEE. V shed 3 bases and J shed 6 bases, with 10 bases lying between them. The CDR3 length is 13 residues. The CDR3 sequence is CASSAGQTNEQFF. In DNA form, the CDR3 reads TGTGCCAGCAGCGCGGGACAAACCAATGAGCAGTTCTTC.

The rearrangement joins TRBV19 to TRBJ1-5; D might be TRBD1 (5 bases). The CDR3 runs 15 residues. The V end lost 8 bases, the J end lost 1 base, and 15 bases lay between the germline ends. Germline assignment: CDR1 LNHDA and CDR2 SQIVND (reference sequence). The CDR3 sequence is CASRSPQGSNQPQHF. The CDR3 bases are TGTGCCAGTCGCTCCCCTCAGGGAAGCAATCAGCCCCAGCATTTT.

This clone was found a few times. The rearrangement uses TRBV5-1 and TRBJ1-1; 7 bases fit TRBD1. This CDR3 has 16 residues. The V gene end was trimmed by 3 bases and the J gene end by 1 base; junction bases not matched to a gene: 9. Germline loops: CDR1 SGHRS, CDR2 YFSETQ. The CDR3 protein is CASSWGQTQANTEAFF. CDR3 nucleotides: TGCGCCAGCAGCTGGGGACAGACCCAGGCGAACACTGAAGCTTTCTTT. The variable domain in full, with the rest retrieved from reference TRBV5-1 and TRBJ1-1, is KAGVTQTPRYLIKTRGQQVTLSCSPISGHRSVSWYQQTPGQGLQFLFEYFSETQRNKGNFPGRFSGRQFSNSRSEMNVSTLELGDSALYLCASSWGQTQANTEAFFGQGTRLTVV.

For this clone: An end of the junction differs from the germline gene, which may be a read error. The chain recombines TRBV7-2 with TRBJ1-3, with 9 nucleotides matching TRBD1. Germline CDR1 reads SGHTA; CDR2 reads FQGNSA. This CDR3 contains 14 residues. The CDR3 DNA is TGTGCCAGCAGCTTAACACAGGGGGCGGACACCGTATATTTT. It codes for CASSLTQGADTVYF.

This chain joins TRBV18 and TRBJ1-3; D is undetermined. This CDR3 is 13 amino acids long. V lost 4 bases, J lost 0 bases, and 4 bases lay in between. In germline, CDR1 is KGHSH, CDR2 LQKENI. The CDR3 region has the DNA TGTGCCAGCTCACACAGCTCTGGAAACACCATATATTTT. Protein product: CASSHSSGNTIYF.

This clone was seen once. The V and J genes are TRBV11-3 and TRBJ2-7, with 9 bases aligning to TRBD2. This CDR3 contains 15 residues. V dropped 5 bases and J dropped 2; count of bases not matched to a gene: 7. Germline V gene sequence: CDR1 SGHNT, CDR2 YENEEA. For the CDR3, the DNA is TGTGCCAGCAGCACGAGAGCGGGAGGTACCTACGAGCAGTACTTC. Translating it yields CASSTRAGGTYEQYF.

V and J are TRBV5-4 and TRBJ1-3; tentatively, D is TRBD1 (6 bases). CDR1 and CDR2 (germline): SGHNT, YYREEE (reference sequence). Trimming took off 4 bases at V and 4 bases at J, with 21 bases between the two ends. CDR3 size: 17 residues. The DNA of the CDR3 is TGTGCCAGCAGCCAAGATGGTAGGGGGGCCTCCGGAAACACCATATATTTT. Its translation is CASSQDGRGASGNTIYF.

The gene calls are TRBV19 and TRBJ2-5; 10 positions agree with TRBD2. The V gene's germline CDR1 is LNHDA and CDR2 SQIVND (reference sequence). This CDR3 spans 16 amino acids. The V gene end was trimmed by 3 bases and the J gene end by 3 bases; junction bases not matched to a gene: 7. CDR3 amino acids: CASSMRLAGGKETQYF. The CDR3 coding sequence is TGTGCCAGTAGTATGCGATTAGCGGGAGGAAAAGAGACCCAGTACTTC.

This chain links TRBV6-6 with TRBJ2-7; D tentatively reads TRBD1 or TRBD2 (5 bases each). The germline V and J ends were trimmed by 7 bases and 6 bases, with 13 bases remaining between them. Germline V gene data show CDR1 as MNHNY and CDR2 as SVGAGI (reference sequence). CDR3 length equals 12 residues. Here the CDR3 reads CASTRRGGEQYF. DNA for the CDR3: TGTGCCAGCACCCGACGTGGGGGCGAGCAGTACTTC.

V usage is TRBV27 and J usage is TRBJ1-3, with unresolved D. CDR3 length: 18 amino acids. The germline CDR1 and CDR2 sequences are MNHEY and SMNVEV (reference sequence). V gave up 0 bases and J gave up 0 bases, with 15 bases separating them. The CDR3 nucleotides read TGTGCCAGCAGTTTATCGGCTCCTACCCGAGGCTCTGGAAACACCATATATTTT. It translates to CASSLSAPTRGSGNTIYF.

The rearrangement links TRBV2 to TRBJ2-5; TRBD2 matches 7 bases. The J call may be faulty, since TRBJ2-7 better matches the DNA end. Germline V gene sequence: CDR1 SNHLY, CDR2 FYNNEI. The CDR3 is made up of 13 amino acids. The CDR3 loop reads CATTGTNSYEQYF. In nucleotides, the CDR3 is TGTGCCACCACCGGGACTAACTCCTACGAGCAGTACTTC.

J is TRBJ2-3 and V is TRBV2; no clear D. CDR3 size: 15 residues. The germline CDR1 and CDR2 sequences are SNHLY and FYNNEI. The V end lost 4 bases, the J end lost 0 bases, and 11 bases lay between the germline ends. CDR3 loop: CASSVGRTSTDTQYF. CDR3 nucleotide sequence: TGTGCCAGCAGTGTAGGGCGGACCAGCACAGATACGCAGTATTTT.

Here the CDR3 reads CASSLGSRGSPQHF. The CDR3 DNA reads as TGTGCCAGCAGCTTGGGCTCCCGGGGCAGCCCCCAGCATTTT. The chain has TRBV7-2 and TRBJ1-5, with a tentative D call TRBD1 (5 bases). In germline, CDR1 is SGHTA, CDR2 FQGNSA. CDR3 length: 14 residues. The ends were cut back, 3 bases at V and 10 bases at J, with 16 bases in the middle. Looking up the rest from reference TRBV7-2 and TRBJ1-5 gives the full variable domain: GAGVSQSPSNKVTEKGKDVELRCDPISGHTALYWYRQSLGQGLEFLIYFQGNSAPDKSGLPSDRFSAERTGGSVSTLTIQRTQQEDSAVYLCASSLGSRGSPQHFGDGTRLSIL.